The following is a T cell receptor beta chain sequence with its context. Sequencing was performed with immunoSEQ multiplex PCR; in TCRdb, only in-frame clones are kept and a portion is missing. The sample comprises hundreds of thousands of clones, roughly 94% of which are singletons, and 0.02% rests with the top ten. This CDR3 contains 14 residues. CDR1 and CDR2 (germline): MDHEN, SYDVKM. The V gene lost 8 bases and the J gene lost 0 bases, with 11 bases spanning the gap. This entry is derived from a study of shared T cell receptors in the human thymus. The specimen sequenced was thymocytes. The clonotype was recovered from a human donor. The chain carries TRBV28 and TRBJ1-3; D perhaps matches TRBD1 (5 bases). CDR3 region: CASGGDNSGNTIYF. The CDR3 DNA is TGTGCCAGCGGGGGTGACAACTCTGGAAACACCATATATTTT.